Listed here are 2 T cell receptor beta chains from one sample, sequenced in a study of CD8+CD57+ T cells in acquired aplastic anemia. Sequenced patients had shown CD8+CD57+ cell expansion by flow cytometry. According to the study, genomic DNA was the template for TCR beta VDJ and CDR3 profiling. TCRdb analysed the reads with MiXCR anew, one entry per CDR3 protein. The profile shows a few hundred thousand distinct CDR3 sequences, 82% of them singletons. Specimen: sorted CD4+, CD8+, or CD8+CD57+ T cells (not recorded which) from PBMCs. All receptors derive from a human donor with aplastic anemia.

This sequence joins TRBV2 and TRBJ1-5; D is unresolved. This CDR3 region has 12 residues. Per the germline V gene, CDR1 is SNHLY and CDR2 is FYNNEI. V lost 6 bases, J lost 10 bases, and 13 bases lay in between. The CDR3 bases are TGTGCCAGCAGGGGATACACGGGTCCCCAGCATTTT. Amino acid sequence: CASRGYTGPQHF.

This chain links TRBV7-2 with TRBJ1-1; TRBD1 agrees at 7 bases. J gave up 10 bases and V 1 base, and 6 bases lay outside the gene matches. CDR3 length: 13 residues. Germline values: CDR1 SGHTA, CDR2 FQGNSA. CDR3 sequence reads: CASSLEGAGSAFF. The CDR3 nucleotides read TGTGCCAGCAGCTTAGAGGGGGCAGGGTCAGCTTTCTTT.